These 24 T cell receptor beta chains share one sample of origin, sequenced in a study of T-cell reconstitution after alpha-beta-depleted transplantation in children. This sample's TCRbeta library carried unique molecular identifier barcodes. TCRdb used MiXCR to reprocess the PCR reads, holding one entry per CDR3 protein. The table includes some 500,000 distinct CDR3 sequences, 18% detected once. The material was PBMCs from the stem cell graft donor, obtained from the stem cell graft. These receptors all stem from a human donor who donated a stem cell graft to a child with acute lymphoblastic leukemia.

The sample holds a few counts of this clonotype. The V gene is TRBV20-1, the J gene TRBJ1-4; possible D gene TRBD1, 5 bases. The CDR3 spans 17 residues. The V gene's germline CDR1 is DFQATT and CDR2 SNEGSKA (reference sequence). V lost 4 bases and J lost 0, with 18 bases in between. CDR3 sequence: CSAKGREGMTTNEKLFF. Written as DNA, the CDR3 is TGCAGTGCTAAGGGTCGGGAGGGGATGACAACTAATGAAAAACTGTTTTTT.

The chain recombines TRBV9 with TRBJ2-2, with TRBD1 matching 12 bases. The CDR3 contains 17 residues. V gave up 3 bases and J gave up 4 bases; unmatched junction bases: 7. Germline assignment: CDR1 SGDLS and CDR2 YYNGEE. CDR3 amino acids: CASSAGGTGGGTGELFF. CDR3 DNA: TGTGCCAGCAGCGCCGGCGGGACAGGGGGCGGCACCGGGGAGCTGTTTTTT.

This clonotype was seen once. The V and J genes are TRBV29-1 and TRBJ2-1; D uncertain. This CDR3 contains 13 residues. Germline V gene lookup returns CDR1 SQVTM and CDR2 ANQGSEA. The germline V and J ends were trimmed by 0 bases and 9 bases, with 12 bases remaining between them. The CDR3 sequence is CSVEEVSGTEQFF. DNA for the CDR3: TGCAGCGTTGAAGAGGTCTCTGGTACTGAGCAGTTCTTC.

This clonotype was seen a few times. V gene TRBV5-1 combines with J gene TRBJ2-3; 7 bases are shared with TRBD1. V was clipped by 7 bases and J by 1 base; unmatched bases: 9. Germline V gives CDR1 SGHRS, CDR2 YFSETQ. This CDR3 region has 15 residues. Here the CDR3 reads CASRSRTGGTDTQYF. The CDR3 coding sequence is TGCGCCAGCCGTTCCCGGACAGGCGGCACAGATACGCAGTATTTT.

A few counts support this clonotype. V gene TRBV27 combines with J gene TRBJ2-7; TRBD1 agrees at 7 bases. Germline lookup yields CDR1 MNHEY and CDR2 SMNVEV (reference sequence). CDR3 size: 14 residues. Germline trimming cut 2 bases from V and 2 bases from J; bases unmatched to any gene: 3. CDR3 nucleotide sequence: TGTGCCAGCAGTTTACAGGGGGTGGCCTACGAGCAGTACTTC. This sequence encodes CASSLQGVAYEQYF.

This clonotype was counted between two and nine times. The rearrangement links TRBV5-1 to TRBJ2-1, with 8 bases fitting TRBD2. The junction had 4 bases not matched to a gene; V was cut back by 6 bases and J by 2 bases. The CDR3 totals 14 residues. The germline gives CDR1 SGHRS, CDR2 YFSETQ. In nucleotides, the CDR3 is TGCGCCAGCAAGATTAGCGGGACCTACAATGAGCAGTTCTTC. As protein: CASKISGTYNEQFF.

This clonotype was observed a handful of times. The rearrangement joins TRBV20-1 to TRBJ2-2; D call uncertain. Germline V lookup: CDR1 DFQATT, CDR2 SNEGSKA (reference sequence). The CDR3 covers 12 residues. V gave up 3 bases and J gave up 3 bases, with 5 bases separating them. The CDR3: CSASPDTGELFF. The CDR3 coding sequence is TGCAGTGCTAGCCCCGACACCGGGGAGCTGTTTTTT.

CDR3 in amino acids: CASSWGAVNTEAFF. Written as DNA, the CDR3 is TGTGCCAGCAGCTGGGGGGCAGTGAACACTGAAGCTTTCTTT. The genes are TRBV5-6 and TRBJ1-1; tentatively, D is TRBD1 (6 bases). Germline lookup yields CDR1 SGHDT and CDR2 YYEEEE. The CDR3 extends over 14 amino acids. V dropped 3 bases and J dropped 0 bases, with 9 bases sitting between them.

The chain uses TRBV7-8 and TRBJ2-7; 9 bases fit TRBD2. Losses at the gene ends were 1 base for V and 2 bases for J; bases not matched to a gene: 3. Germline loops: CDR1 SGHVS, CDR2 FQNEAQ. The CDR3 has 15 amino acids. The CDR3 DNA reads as TGTGCCAGCAGCTTAGTCCTAGCGGGAACCTACGAGCAGTACTTC. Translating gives CASSLVLAGTYEQYF. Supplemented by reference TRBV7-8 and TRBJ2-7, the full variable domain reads GAGVSQSPRYKVAKRGQDVALRCDPISGHVSLFWYQQALGQGPEFLTYFQNEAQLDKSGLPSDRFFAERPEGSVSTLKIQRTQQEDSAVYLCASSLVLAGTYEQYFGPGTRLTVT.

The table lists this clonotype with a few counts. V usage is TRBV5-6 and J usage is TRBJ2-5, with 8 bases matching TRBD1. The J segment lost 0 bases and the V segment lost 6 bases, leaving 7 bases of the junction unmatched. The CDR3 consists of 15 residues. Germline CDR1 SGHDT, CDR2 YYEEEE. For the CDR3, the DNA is TGTGCCAGCACCCTTCTGGACAGGGACCAAGAGACCCAGTACTTC. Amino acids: CASTLLDRDQETQYF.

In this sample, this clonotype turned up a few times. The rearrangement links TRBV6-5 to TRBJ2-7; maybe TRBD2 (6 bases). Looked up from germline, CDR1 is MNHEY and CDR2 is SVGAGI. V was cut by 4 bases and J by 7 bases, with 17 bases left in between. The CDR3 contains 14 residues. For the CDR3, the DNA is TGTGCCAGCAGTTCCTACGGCGGGGTACGAGAGCAGTACTTC. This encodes CASSSYGGVREQYF.

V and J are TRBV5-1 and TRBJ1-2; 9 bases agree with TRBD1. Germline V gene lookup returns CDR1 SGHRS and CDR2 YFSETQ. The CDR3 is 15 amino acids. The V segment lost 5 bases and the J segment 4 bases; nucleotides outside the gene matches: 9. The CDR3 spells CASRRGQDRGYGYTF. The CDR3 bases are TGCGCCAGCAGAAGGGGTCAGGACAGGGGCTATGGCTACACCTTC.

CDR3 in amino acids: CASSSLAGRDTQYF. In DNA, the CDR3 is TGCGCCAGCAGCTCCTTAGCGGGAAGAGATACGCAGTATTTT. The chain is built from TRBV5-1 and TRBJ2-3, with 8 bases fitting TRBD2. V lost 3 bases, J lost 5 bases, and 5 bases stayed unmatched. This CDR3 spans 14 amino acids. Germline V CDR1 and CDR2: SGHRS, YFSETQ.

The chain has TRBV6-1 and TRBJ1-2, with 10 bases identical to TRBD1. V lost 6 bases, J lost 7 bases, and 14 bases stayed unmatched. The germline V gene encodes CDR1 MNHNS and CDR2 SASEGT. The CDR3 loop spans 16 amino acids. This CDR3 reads CASRQGAGTGAGGYTF. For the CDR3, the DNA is TGTGCCAGCAGACAAGGAGCCGGGACAGGGGCAGGTGGCTACACCTTC.

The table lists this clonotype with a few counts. The CDR3 loop reads CASRAYDEQYF. CDR3 in DNA: TGTGCCAGCAGAGCATACGACGAGCAGTACTTC. This chain links TRBV7-9 with TRBJ2-7; D not certain. The CDR3 loop spans 11 amino acids. Between the trimmed V and J ends, which lost 6 bases and 5 bases, there was a span of 8 bases. Germline CDR1 reads SEHNR; CDR2 reads FQNEAQ (reference sequence).

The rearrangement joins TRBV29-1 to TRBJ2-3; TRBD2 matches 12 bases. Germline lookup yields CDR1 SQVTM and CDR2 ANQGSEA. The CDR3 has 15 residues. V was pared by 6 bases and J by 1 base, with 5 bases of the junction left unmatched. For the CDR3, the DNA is TGCAGCGTAGCTAGGACTAGCGGGGGCACAGATACGCAGTATTTT. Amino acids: CSVARTSGGTDTQYF.

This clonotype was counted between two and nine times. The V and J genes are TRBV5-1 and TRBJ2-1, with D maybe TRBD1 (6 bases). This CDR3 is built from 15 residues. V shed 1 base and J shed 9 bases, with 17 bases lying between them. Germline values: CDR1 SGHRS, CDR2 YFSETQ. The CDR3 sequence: CASSLMDRTQTEQFF. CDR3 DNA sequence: TGCGCCAGCAGCTTGATGGACAGAACGCAAACTGAGCAGTTCTTC.

The CDR3, as DNA: TGCAGCGCCCCCCGACACCATGCCGATGGCTACACCTTC. Its translation: CSAPRHHADGYTF. This rearrangement joins TRBV29-1 to TRBJ1-2; D is unclear. The CDR3 has 13 amino acids. Trimming shortened V by 7 bases and J by 6 bases, and 18 bases separated the two germline ends. The germline gives CDR1 SQVTM, CDR2 ANQGSEA.

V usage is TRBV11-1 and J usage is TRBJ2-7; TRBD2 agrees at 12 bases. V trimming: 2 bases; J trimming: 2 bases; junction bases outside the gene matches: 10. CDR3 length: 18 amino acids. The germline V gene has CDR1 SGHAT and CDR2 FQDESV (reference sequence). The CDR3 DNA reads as TGTGCCAGCAGCTTAACCGAGATCACTAGCGGGAGGACCTACGAGCAGTACTTC. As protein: CASSLTEITSGRTYEQYF.

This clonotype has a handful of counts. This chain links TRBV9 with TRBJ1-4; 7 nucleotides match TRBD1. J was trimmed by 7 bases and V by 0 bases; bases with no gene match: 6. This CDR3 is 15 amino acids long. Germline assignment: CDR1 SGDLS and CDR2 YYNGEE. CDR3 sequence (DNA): TGTGCCAGCAGCGTAGAGAGAGGGGGCAGTGAAAAACTGTTTTTT. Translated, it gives CASSVERGGSEKLFF.

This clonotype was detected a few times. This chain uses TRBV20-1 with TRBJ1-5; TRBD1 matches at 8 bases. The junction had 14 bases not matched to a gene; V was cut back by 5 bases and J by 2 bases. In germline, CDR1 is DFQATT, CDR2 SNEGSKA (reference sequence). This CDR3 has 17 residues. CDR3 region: CSAASGRGRFGNQPQHF. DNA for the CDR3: TGCAGTGCTGCTAGTGGCAGGGGGCGTTTTGGCAATCAGCCCCAGCATTTT.

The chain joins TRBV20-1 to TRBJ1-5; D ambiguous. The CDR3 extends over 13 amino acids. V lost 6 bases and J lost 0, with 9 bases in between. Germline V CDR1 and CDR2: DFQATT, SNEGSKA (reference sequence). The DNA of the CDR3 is TGCAGTGCCAGGAACTATAGCAATCAGCCCCAGCATTTT. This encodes CSARNYSNQPQHF.

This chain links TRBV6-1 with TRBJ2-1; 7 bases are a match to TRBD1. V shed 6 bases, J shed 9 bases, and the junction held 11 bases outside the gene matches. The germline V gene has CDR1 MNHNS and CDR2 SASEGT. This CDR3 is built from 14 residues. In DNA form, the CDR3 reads TGTGCCAGCAGACTTGACAGGGAAAAGGCTGAGCAGTTCTTC. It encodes CASRLDREKAEQFF.

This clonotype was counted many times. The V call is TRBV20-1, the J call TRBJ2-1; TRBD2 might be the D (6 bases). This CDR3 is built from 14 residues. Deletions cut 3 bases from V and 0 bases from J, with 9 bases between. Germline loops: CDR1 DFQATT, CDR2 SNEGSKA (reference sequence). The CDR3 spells CSASSGSSYNEQFF. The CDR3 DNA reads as TGCAGTGCTAGCTCCGGGAGCTCCTACAATGAGCAGTTCTTC.